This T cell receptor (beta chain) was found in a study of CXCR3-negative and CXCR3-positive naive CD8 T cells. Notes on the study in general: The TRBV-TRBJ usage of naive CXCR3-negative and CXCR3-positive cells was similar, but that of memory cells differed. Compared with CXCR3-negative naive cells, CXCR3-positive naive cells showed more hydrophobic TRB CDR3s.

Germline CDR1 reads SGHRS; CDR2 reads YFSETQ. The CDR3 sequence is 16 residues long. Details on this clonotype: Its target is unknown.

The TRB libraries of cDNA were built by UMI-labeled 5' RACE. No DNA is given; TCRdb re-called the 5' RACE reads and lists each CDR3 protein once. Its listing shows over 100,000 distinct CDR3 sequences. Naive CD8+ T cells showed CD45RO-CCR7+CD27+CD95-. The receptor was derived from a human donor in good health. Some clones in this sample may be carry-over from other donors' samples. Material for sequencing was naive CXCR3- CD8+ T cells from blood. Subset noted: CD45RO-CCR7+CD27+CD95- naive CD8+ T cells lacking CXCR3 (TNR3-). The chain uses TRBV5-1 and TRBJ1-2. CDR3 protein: CASSLAPGGGNYGYTF.